The 18 T cell receptor beta chains below all came from one sample that was sequenced in a study of blood T cells in healthy people across ages. Primed by a sample-barcoded 5' primer and a J-beta primer mix, a second PCR proceeded for roughly 6 to 12 cycles. TCRdb re-analysed the 5' RACE reads in MiXCR, keeping a single row per CDR3 protein. Of about 650,000 distinct CDR3 sequences listed, 52% were seen once; the top ten hold roughly 12%. Sequencing input: blood. The source of these receptors is a woman older than 75 in good health.

V gene TRBV6-6 combines with J gene TRBJ2-3, with 9 positions matching TRBD2. With V trimmed by 8 bases and J by 4 bases, 10 bases remained unmatched. The CDR3 extends over 15 amino acids. The germline CDR1 and CDR2 sequences are MNHNY and SVGAGI (reference sequence). CDR3 DNA: TGTGCCAGCGCACGTAAGCGGGGGGATTCAGATACGCAGTATTTT. As protein: CASARKRGDSDTQYF.

The chain employs TRBV20-1 and TRBJ1-2; D possibly corresponds to TRBD1 (5 bases). There are 20 residues in the CDR3. Trimming left V 3 bases short and J 3 bases short, with 32 bases between. Germline assignment: CDR1 DFQATT and CDR2 SNEGSKA (reference sequence). The CDR3 here is CSASGLGTGKQRERYYGYTF. For the CDR3, the DNA is TGCAGTGCTAGTGGATTGGGGACTGGAAAGCAAAGAGAGAGATACTATGGCTACACCTTC.

This clonotype was counted ten times or more. This chain uses TRBV13 with TRBJ2-3; 9 bases align to TRBD2. The J segment lost 0 bases and the V segment lost 1 base, leaving 8 bases of the junction unmatched. CDR3 length equals 18 residues. In germline, CDR1 is PRHDT, CDR2 FYEKMQ (reference sequence). Here the CDR3 DNA reads TGTGCCAGCAGCTTAGACACGACTAGCGGAGGTAGCACAGATACGCAGTATTTT. Amino acids: CASSLDTTSGGSTDTQYF.

This clonotype came up a few times. The chain employs TRBV12-3 or TRBV12-4 and TRBJ2-4, with D possibly being TRBD1 (5 bases). V was pared by 1 base and J by 10 bases, with 11 bases between. This CDR3 spans 13 amino acids. This CDR3 reads CASSLVPGRIQYF. In nucleotides, the CDR3 is TGTGCCAGCAGTTTAGTCCCAGGGCGAATTCAGTACTTC.

As regards this clonotype: Just one base apart from a much larger clone, this may be a read error. The V call is TRBV3-1, the J call TRBJ2-1; no definite D call. The J call may be incorrect, as the DNA end agrees better with TRBJ2-7. Germline CDR1 and CDR2: LGHDT and YNNKEL (reference sequence). There are 15 residues in the CDR3. CDR3 nucleotides: TGTGCCAGCAGCCAAGAACCGACGGCAATCAATGAGCAGTACTTC. Translating it yields CASSQEPTAINEQYF.

This clonotype was found a few times. The chain uses TRBV27 and TRBJ1-1, with a weak D call TRBD1 (5 bases). Trimming shortened V by 6 bases and J by 5 bases, and 19 bases separated the two germline ends. Per the germline V gene, CDR1 is MNHEY and CDR2 is SMNVEV (reference sequence). The CDR3 contains 15 residues. CDR3 DNA sequence: TGTGCCAGCAGACGGACCCCGGGACTAGTTACTGAAGCTTTCTTT. Amino acids: CASRRTPGLVTEAFF.

This clonotype was seen more than once but under ten times. The V gene is TRBV12-3 or TRBV12-4, the J gene TRBJ1-6; no firm D call. V shed 6 bases and J shed 0 bases, with 15 bases lying between them. The CDR3 runs 17 residues. CDR3 amino acids: CASSRLPLSSYNSPLHF. The CDR3 coding sequence is TGTGCCAGCAGCAGACTCCCCCTGAGCTCCTATAATTCACCCCTCCACTTT.

Details on this clonotype: The junction shows a germline mismatch at one end, possibly a read error. The rearrangement uses TRBV28 and TRBJ2-1, with 8 bases aligning to TRBD2. This CDR3 comprises 16 residues. Looked up from germline, CDR1 is MDHEN and CDR2 is SYDVKM. CDR3 bases: TGTGCCGGCAGTTTATCGTCTAGCGGGCCCTACAATGAGCAGTTCTTC. Translating it yields CAGSLSSSGPYNEQFF.

This clonotype was counted ten times or more. The V and J genes are TRBV5-1 and TRBJ2-1; 7 nucleotides align to TRBD1. The germline gives CDR1 SGHRS, CDR2 YFSETQ. The CDR3 contains 15 residues. V shed 0 bases, J shed 4 bases, and the junction held 4 bases outside the gene matches. The CDR3 region has the DNA TGCGCCAGCAGCTTGGGAGGGACAGTTTACAATGAGCAGTTCTTC. This translates into CASSLGGTVYNEQFF.

The gene calls are TRBV6-1 and TRBJ1-2; no clear D. V was pared by 8 bases and J by 4 bases, with 11 bases between. The CDR3 runs to 12 residues. Germline CDR1 is MNHNS and CDR2 is SASEGT. This CDR3 reads CASGEYVYGYTF. CDR3 nucleotide sequence: TGTGCCAGCGGGGAGTACGTCTATGGCTACACCTTC.

The chain links TRBV19 to TRBJ2-2, with D maybe TRBD1 (5 bases). Trimming removed 8 bases from V and 1 base from J, with 14 bases in between. Germline assignment: CDR1 LNHDA and CDR2 SQIVND (reference sequence). The CDR3 extends over 15 amino acids. The CDR3: CASGPIQENTGELFF. The CDR3, as DNA: TGTGCCAGTGGCCCCATACAGGAGAACACCGGGGAGCTGTTTTTT.

With regard to this clonotype: A clone one base away is much larger, so this may be a read error. CDR3 coding DNA: TGTGCCAGCGGCCCACAAGATCAAGAGACCCAGTACTTC. This sequence encodes CASGPQDQETQYF. V gene TRBV14 combines with J gene TRBJ2-5; no definite D call. V lost 8 bases and J 2 bases, leaving 12 bases between the germline ends. This CDR3 is 13 amino acids long. Germline CDR1 SGHDN, CDR2 FVKESK.

This clonotype was counted a single time. The V gene is TRBV18, the J gene TRBJ2-3; tentatively, D is TRBD2 (5 bases). CDR3 length equals 17 residues. Germline V gene sequence: CDR1 KGHSH, CDR2 LQKENI. Trimming pared 4 bases from V and 1 base from J, leaving 18 bases between. CDR3 bases: TGTGCCAGCTCACGAATGAGGACGGGGATTCGCACAGATACGCAGTATTTT. Protein product: CASSRMRTGIRTDTQYF.

The rearrangement joins TRBV7-8 to TRBJ1-2; 7 nucleotides align to TRBD1. Germline CDR1 and CDR2: SGHVS and FQNEAQ. The V gene end was trimmed by 1 base and the J gene end by 0 bases; junction bases not matched to a gene: 14. The CDR3 length is 19 residues. The chain's CDR3 is CASSLDWKGDRLSNYGYTF. Here the CDR3 DNA reads TGTGCCAGCAGCTTAGATTGGAAGGGGGACAGACTTTCTAACTATGGCTACACCTTC.

V usage is TRBV10-3 and J usage is TRBJ2-3, with 8 bases lining up with TRBD2. This CDR3 spans 14 amino acids. Germline CDR1 and CDR2: ENHRY and SYGVKD. V lost 4 bases, J lost 3 bases, and 3 bases stayed unmatched. CDR3 sequence: CAISAGGSTDTQYF. The CDR3 nucleotides read TGTGCCATCAGTGCGGGGGGGTCAACAGATACGCAGTATTTT.

This clonotype was seen at least ten times. This rearrangement joins TRBV12-3 or TRBV12-4 to TRBJ2-7; D is undetermined. This CDR3 comprises 12 residues. The V end lost 6 bases, the J end lost 4 bases, and 10 bases lay between the germline ends. In DNA, the CDR3 is TGTGCCAGCAGCCTACTTCGGTACGAGCAGTACTTC. Encoded protein: CASSLLRYEQYF.

The CDR3 nucleotides read TGTGCCACCGCGGACAGGGAAGAGACCCAGTACTTC. Translating it yields CATADREETQYF. The chain uses TRBV10-3 and TRBJ2-5; 8 bases match TRBD1. V lost 10 bases, J lost 3 bases, and 4 bases stayed unmatched. Germline CDR1 ENHRY, CDR2 SYGVKD. The CDR3 totals 12 residues.

J is TRBJ2-1 and V is TRBV20-1; 8 bases are shared with TRBD2. CDR3 size: 15 residues. J was trimmed by 5 bases and V by 4 bases; bases with no gene match: 10. The germline V gene has CDR1 DFQATT and CDR2 SNEGSKA (reference sequence). CDR3 nucleotide sequence: TGCAGTGCTACCAAACCCAGCGGGAGCGACAATGAGCAGTTCTTC. Translation gives CSATKPSGSDNEQFF.